The sequence of this T cell receptor beta chain was determined in a study of CD8+ T cells in alopecia areata. Across the study: It was oral tofacitinib, at 5 to 10 mg twice daily, that treated patients received. The duration of tofacitinib was 6 to 18 months, with 6 months off drug afterward.

A note on this clone: Different DNA sequences within this sample yield the same CDR3.

Once RNA had been extracted, it was reverse transcribed into cDNA to act as the sequencing template. The data were produced by immunoSEQ multiplex PCR, yet TCRdb's version contains in-frame clones alone and is incomplete. Seen here are 110,000 to 150,000 clones, 58% observed once, and the top ten hold about 6.8%. CDR1 is GTSNPN and CDR2 is SVGIG in the germline V gene (reference sequence). The V end lost 0 bases, the J end lost 5 bases, and 4 bases lay between the germline ends. CDR3 length: 11 amino acids. Those with alopecia areata gave lesional scalp punch biopsies and peripheral blood. V gene TRBV30 combines with J gene TRBJ2-5, with D unclear. This clonotype was obtained from a human donor with alopecia areata. Sequences were derived from CD4+ T cells sorted from blood, sampled at week 0. The CDR3 DNA follows: TGTGCCTGGAGTGTACAGGAGACCCAGTACTTC. It specifies CAWSVQETQYF.